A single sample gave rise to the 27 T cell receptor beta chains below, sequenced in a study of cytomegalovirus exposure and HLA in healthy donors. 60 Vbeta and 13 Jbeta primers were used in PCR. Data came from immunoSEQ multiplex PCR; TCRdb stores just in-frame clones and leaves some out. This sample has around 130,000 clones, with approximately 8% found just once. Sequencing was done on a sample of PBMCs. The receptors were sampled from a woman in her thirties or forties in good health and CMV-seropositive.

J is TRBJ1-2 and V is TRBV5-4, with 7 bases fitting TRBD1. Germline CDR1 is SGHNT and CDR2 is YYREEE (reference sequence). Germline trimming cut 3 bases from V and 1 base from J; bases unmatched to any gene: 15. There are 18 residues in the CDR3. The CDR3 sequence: CASSSKDRAGLLNYGYTF. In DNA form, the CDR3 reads TGTGCCAGCAGCTCGAAAGACAGGGCTGGATTACTTAACTATGGCTACACCTTC. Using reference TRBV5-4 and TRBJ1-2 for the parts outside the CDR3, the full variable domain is ETGVTQSPTHLIKTRGQQVTLRCSSQSGHNTVSWYQQALGQGPQFIFQYYREEENGRGNFPPRFSGLQFPNYSSELNVNALELDDSALYLCASSSKDRAGLLNYGYTFGSGTRLTVV.

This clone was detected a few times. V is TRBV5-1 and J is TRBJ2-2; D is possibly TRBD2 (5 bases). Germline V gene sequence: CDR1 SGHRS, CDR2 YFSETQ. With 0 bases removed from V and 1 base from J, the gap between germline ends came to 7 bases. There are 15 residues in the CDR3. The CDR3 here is CASSLGTVNTGELFF. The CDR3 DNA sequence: TGCGCCAGCAGCTTGGGGACTGTGAACACCGGGGAGCTGTTTTTT.

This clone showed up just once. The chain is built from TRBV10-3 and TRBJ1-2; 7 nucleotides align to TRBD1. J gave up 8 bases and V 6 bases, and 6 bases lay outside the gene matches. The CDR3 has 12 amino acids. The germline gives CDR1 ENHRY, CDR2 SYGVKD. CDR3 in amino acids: CAISTGDEGYTF. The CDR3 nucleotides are TGTGCCATCAGCACAGGGGACGAAGGCTACACCTTC.

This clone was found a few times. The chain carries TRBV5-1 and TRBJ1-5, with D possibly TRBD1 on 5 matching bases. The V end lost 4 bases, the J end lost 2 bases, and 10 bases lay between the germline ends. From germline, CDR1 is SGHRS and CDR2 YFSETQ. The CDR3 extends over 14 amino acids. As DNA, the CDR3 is TGCGCCAGCAGCGAAGGGGTGGGCAATCAGCCCCAGCATTTT. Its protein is CASSEGVGNQPQHF.

CDR3 sequence (DNA): TGCAGCGTTGAGGGGGGGGCCTACGAGCAGTACTTC. This sequence encodes CSVEGGAYEQYF. The chain uses TRBV29-1 and TRBJ2-7, with TRBD2 matching over 7 bases. The germline V gene has CDR1 SQVTM and CDR2 ANQGSEA. J lost 2 bases, V lost 3 bases, and 1 base had no gene match. This CDR3 is 12 amino acids long.

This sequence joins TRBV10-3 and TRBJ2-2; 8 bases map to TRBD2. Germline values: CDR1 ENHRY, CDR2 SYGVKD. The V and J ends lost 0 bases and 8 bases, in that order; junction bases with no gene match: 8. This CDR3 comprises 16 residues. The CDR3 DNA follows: TGTGCCATCAGTGAGTCGAAAGCGGGGGTGTTTGGGGAGCTGTTTTTT. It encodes CAISESKAGVFGELFF.

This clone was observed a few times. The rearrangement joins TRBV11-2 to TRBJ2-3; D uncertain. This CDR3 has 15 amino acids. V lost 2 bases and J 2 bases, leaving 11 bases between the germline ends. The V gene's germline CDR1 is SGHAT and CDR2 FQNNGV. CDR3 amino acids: CASSLSLAFTDTQYF. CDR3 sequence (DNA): TGTGCCAGCAGCTTATCGTTGGCTTTCACAGATACGCAGTATTTT. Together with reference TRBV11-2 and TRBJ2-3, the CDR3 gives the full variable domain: EAGVAQSPRYKIIEKRQSVAFWCNPISGHATLYWYQQILGQGPKLLIQFQNNGVVDDSQLPKDRFSAERLKGVDSTLKIQPAKLEDSAVYLCASSLSLAFTDTQYFGPGTRLTVL.

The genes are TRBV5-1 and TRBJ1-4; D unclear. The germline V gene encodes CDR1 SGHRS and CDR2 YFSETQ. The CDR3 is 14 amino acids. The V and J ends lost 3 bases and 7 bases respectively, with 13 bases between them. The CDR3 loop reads CASSSDVGSEKLFF. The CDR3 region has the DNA TGCGCCAGCAGCTCCGACGTGGGCAGTGAAAAACTGTTTTTT.

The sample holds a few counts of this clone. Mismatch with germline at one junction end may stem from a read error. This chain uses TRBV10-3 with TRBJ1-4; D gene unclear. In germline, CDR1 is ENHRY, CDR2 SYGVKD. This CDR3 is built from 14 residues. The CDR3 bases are TGTGCCATCAGTGACCGGGAAACTAATGAAAAACTGCTTTTT. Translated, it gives CAISDRETNEKLLF.

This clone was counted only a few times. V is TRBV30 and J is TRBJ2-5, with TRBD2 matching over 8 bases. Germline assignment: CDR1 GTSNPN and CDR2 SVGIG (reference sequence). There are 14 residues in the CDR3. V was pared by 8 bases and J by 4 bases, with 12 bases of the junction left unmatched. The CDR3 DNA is TGTGCCGGCTCTGGGGCTGCGGGGGGAGAGACCCAGTACTTC. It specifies CAGSGAAGGETQYF. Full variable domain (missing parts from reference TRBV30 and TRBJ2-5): SQTIHQWPATLVQPVGSPLSLECTVEGTSNPNLYWYRQAAGRGLQLLFYSVGIGQISSEVPQNLSASRPQDRQFILSSKKLLLSDSGFYLCAGSGAAGGETQYFGPGTRLLVL.

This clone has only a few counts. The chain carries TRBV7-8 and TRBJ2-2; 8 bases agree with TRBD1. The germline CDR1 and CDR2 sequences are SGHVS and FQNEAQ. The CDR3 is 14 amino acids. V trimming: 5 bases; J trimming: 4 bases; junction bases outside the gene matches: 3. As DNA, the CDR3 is TGTGCCAGCAGCACTGACAGGGGCACCGGGGAGCTGTTTTTT. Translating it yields CASSTDRGTGELFF. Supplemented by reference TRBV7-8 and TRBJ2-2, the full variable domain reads GAGVSQSPRYKVAKRGQDVALRCDPISGHVSLFWYQQALGQGPEFLTYFQNEAQLDKSGLPSDRFFAERPEGSVSTLKIQRTQQEDSAVYLCASSTDRGTGELFFGEGSRLTVL.

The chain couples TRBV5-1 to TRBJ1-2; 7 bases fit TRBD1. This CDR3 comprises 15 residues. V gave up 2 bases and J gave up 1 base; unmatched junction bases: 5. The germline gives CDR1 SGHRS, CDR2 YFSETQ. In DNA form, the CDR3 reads TGCGCCAGCAGCTTTCGACAGGGAGTTAACTATGGCTACACCTTC. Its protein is CASSFRQGVNYGYTF.

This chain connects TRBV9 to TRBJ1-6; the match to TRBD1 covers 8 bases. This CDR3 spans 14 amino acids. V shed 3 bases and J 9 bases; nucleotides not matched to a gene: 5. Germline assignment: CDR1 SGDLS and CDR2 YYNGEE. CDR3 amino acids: CASSERTGTSPLHF. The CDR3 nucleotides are TGTGCCAGCAGCGAGAGGACAGGGACTTCACCCCTCCACTTT.

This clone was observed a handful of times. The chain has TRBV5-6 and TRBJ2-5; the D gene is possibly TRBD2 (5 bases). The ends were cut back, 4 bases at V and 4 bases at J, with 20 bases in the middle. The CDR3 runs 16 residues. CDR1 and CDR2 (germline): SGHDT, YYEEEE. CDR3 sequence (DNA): TGTGCCAGCAGCCCTAGGCGGACTCCCCCAAGAGAGACCCAGTACTTC. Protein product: CASSPRRTPPRETQYF.

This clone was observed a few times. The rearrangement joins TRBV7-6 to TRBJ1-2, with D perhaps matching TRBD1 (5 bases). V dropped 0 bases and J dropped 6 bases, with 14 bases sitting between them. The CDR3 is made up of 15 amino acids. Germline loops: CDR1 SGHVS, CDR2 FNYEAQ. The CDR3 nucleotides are TGTGCCAGCAGCTTAGCGCCAGGGCAAGCTGATGGCTACACCTTC. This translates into CASSLAPGQADGYTF.

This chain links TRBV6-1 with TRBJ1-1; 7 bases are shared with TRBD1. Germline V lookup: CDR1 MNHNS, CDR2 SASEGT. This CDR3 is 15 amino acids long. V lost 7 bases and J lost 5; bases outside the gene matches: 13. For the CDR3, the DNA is TGTGCCAGCATACGCCAGACAGGGCGGGAAACTGAAGCTTTCTTT. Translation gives CASIRQTGRETEAFF.

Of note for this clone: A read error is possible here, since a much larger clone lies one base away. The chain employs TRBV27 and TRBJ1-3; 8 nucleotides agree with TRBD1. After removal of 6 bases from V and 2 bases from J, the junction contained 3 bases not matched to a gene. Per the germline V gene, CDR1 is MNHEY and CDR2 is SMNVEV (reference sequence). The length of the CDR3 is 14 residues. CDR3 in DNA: TGTGCCAGCAGCGTGGACAGGGCTGGAAACACCATATATTTT. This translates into CASSVDRAGNTIYF.

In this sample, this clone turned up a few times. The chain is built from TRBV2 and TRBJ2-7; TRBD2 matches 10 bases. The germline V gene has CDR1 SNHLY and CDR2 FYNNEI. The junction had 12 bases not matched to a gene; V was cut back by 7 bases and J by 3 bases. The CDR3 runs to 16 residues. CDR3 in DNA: TGTGCCAGCACCTGGACTAGCGGCGGAACCAGCTACGAGCAGTACTTC. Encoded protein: CASTWTSGGTSYEQYF.

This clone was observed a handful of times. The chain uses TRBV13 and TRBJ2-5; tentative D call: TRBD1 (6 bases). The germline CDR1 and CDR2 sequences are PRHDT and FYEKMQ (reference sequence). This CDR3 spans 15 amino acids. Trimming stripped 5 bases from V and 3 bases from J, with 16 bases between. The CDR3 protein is CASSPKDRHKETQYF. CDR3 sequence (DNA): TGTGCCAGCAGCCCAAAAGACAGGCACAAAGAGACCCAGTACTTC.

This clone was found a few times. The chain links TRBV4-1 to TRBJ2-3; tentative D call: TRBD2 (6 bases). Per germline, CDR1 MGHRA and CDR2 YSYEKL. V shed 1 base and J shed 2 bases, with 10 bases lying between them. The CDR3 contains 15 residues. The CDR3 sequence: CASSQGGGITDTQYF. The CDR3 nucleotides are TGCGCCAGCAGCCAAGGAGGCGGGATCACAGATACGCAGTATTTT.

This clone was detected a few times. The CDR3 region is CASRLRDRGSTDTQYF. The CDR3 coding sequence is TGTGCCAGTAGACTAAGGGACAGGGGATCGACAGATACGCAGTATTTT. V and J are TRBV19 and TRBJ2-3; 10 nucleotides line up with TRBD1. Germline CDR1 LNHDA, CDR2 SQIVND (reference sequence). This CDR3 has 16 amino acids. The trim removed 6 bases at V and 3 bases at J, leaving 9 bases unmatched.

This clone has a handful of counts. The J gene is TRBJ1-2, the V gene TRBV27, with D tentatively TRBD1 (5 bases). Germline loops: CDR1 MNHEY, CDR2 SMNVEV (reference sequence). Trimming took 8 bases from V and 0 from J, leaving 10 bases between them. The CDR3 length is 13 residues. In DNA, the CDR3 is TGTGCCAGCTCACAGGAATCTAACTATGGCTACACCTTC. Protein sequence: CASSQESNYGYTF.

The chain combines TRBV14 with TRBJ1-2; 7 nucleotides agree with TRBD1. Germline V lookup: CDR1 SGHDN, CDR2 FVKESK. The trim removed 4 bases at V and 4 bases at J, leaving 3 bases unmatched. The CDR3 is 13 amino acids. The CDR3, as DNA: TGTGCCAGCAGCCCGGGACAGTCCTATGGCTACACCTTC. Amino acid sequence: CASSPGQSYGYTF. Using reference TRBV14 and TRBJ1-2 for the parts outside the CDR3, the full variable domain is EAGVTQFPSHSVIEKGQTVTLRCDPISGHDNLYWYRRVMGKEIKFLLHFVKESKQDESGMPNNRFLAERTGGTYSTLKVQPAELEDSGVYFCASSPGQSYGYTFGSGTRLTVV.

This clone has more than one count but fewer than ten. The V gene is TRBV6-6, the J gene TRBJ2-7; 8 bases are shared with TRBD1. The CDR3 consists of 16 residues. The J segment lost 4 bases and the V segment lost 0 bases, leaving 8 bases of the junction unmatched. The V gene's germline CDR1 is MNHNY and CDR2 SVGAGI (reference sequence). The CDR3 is CASSYSRQGAGYEQYF. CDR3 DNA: TGTGCCAGCAGTTACTCCCGGCAGGGGGCTGGTTACGAGCAGTACTTC.

The CDR3 nucleotides read TGTGCCAGCAGCTTGGACGGGCGGGTAAATGAGCAGTTCTTC. This gives the protein CASSLDGRVNEQFF. J is TRBJ2-1 and V is TRBV5-4, with D perhaps TRBD2 (5 bases). Germline V CDR1 and CDR2: SGHNT, YYREEE (reference sequence). V was clipped by 0 bases and J by 7 bases, with 11 bases between them. The CDR3 loop spans 14 amino acids.

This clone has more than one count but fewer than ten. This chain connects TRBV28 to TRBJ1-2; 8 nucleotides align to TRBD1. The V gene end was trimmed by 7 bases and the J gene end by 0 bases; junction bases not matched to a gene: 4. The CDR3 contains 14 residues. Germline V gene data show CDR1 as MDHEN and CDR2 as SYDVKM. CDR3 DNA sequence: TGTGCCAGCATCCTGGACAGGGCTAACTATGGCTACACCTTC. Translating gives CASILDRANYGYTF.

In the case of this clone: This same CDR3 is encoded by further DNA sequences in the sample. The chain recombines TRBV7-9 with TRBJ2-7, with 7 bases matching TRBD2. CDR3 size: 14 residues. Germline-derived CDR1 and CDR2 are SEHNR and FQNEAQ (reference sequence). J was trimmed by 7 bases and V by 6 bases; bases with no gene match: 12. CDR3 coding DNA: TGTGCCAGCAGTTTCGAGGACCGGGGGGATGAGCAGTACTTC. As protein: CASSFEDRGDEQYF.